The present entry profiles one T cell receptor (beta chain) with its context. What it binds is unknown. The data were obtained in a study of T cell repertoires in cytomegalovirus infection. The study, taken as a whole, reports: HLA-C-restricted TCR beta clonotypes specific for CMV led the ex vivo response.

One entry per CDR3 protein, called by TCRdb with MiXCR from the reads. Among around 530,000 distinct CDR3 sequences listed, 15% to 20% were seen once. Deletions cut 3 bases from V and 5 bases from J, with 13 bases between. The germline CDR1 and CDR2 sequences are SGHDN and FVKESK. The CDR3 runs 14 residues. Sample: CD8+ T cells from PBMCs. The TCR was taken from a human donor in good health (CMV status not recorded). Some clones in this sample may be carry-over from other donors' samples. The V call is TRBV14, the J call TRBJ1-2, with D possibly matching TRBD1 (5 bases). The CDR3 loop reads CASSQAGSPYGYTF. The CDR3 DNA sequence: TGTGCCAGCAGCCAGGCAGGGTCCCCTTATGGCTACACCTTC.